What follows are 4 T cell receptor beta chains derived from one specimen sequenced in a study of memory CD4+ T cells and cytomegalovirus serostatus. Clones were read by immunoSEQ multiplex PCR, and TCRdb kept only the in-frame ones, dropping some. The data contain just under 95,000 clones, 80% of them singletons. Single viable CD3+CD4+CD8-CD45RO+ cells were sorted as the memory CD4+ T cells. Sequencing used memory CD4+ T cells from blood. The receptors were gathered from an adult in good health and CMV-seropositive.

This clone was seen only once. The J gene is TRBJ2-6, the V gene TRBV30, with TRBD1 as a possible D gene (5 bases). Germline loops: CDR1 GTSNPN, CDR2 SVGIG (reference sequence). The CDR3 length is 13 residues. The V and J ends lost 5 bases and 3 bases respectively, with 8 bases between them. CDR3 sequence reads: CAWSGFGANVLTF. In DNA form, the CDR3 reads TGTGCCTGGTCAGGGTTTGGGGCCAACGTCCTGACTTTC.

V is TRBV5-1 and J is TRBJ2-3; tentative D call: TRBD2 (6 bases). This CDR3 contains 14 residues. Germline CDR1 reads SGHRS; CDR2 reads YFSETQ. Trimming cost V 6 bases and J 5 bases, with 16 bases left between them. This CDR3 is CASTRDGTRDTQYF. The CDR3 DNA follows: TGCGCCAGCACGCGGGACGGAACCAGAGATACGCAGTATTTT.

The rearrangement links TRBV6-4 to TRBJ2-7; D might be TRBD1 or TRBD2, each matching 6 bases. V dropped 6 bases and J dropped 7 bases, with 16 bases sitting between them. Looked up from germline, CDR1 is MRHNA and CDR2 is SNTAGT. The CDR3 is made up of 13 amino acids. The CDR3 spells CASSPGIGGEQYF. The CDR3 bases are TGTGCCAGCAGCCCAGGAATAGGGGGGGAGCAGTACTTC.

The table lists this clone with a few counts. The chain combines TRBV2 with TRBJ2-2, with D perhaps given as TRBD1 or TRBD2 (6 bases each). Trimming left V 8 bases short and J 1 base short, with 11 bases between. The CDR3 sequence is 14 residues long. CDR1 is SNHLY, CDR2 FYNNEI, per germline. CDR3 sequence reads: CASGGQGNTGELFF. The CDR3, as DNA: TGTGCCAGCGGGGGGCAGGGGAACACCGGGGAGCTGTTTTTT.